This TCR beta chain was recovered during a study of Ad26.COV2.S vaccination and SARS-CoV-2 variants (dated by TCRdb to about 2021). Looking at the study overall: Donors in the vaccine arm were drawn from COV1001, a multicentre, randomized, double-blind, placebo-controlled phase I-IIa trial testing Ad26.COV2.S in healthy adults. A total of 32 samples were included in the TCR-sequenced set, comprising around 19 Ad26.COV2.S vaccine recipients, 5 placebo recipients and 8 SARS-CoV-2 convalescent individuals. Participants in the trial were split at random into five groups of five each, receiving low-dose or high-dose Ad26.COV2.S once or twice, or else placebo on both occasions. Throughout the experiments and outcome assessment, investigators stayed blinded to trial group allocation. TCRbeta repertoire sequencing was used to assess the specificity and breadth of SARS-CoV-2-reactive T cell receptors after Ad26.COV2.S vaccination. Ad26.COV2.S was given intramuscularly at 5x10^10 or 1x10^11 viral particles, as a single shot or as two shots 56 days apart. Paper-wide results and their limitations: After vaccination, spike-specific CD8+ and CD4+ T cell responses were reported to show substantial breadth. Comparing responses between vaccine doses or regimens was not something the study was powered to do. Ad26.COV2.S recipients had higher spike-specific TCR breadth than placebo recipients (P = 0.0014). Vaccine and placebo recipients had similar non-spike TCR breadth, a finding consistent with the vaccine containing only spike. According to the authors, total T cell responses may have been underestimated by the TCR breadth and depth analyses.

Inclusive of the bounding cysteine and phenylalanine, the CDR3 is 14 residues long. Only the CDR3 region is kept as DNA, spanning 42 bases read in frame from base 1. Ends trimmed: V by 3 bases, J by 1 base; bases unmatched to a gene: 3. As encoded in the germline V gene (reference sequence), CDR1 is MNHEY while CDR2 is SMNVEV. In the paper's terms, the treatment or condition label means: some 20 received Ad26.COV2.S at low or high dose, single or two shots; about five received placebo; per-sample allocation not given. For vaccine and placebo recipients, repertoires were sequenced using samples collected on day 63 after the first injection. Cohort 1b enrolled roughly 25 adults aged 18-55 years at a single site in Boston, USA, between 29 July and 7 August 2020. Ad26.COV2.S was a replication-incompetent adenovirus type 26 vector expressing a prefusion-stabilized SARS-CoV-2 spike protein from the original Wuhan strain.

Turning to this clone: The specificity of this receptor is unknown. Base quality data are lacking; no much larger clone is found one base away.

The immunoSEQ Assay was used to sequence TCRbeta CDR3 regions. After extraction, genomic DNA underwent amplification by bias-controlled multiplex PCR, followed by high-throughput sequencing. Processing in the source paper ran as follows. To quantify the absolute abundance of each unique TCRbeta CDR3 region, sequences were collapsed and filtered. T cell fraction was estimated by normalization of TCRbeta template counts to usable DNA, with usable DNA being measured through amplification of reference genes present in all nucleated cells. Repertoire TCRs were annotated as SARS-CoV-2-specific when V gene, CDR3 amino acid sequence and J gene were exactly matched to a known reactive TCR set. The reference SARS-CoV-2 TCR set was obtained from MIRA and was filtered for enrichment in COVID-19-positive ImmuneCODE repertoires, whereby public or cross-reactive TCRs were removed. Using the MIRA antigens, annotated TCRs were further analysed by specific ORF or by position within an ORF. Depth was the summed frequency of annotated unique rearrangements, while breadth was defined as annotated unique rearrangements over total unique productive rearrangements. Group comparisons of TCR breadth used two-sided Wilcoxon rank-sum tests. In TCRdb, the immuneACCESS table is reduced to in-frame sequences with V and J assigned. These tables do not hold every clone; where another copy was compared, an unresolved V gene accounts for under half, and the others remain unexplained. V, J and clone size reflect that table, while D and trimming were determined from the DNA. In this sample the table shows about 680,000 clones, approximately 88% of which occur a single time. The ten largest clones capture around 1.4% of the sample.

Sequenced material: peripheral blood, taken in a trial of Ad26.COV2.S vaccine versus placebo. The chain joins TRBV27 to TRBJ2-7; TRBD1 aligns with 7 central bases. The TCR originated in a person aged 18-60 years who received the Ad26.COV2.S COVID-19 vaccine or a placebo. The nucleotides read TGTGCCAGCAGTTTCCTGGACAGGTCCTACGAGCAGTACTTC. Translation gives CASSFLDRSYEQYF.